This T cell receptor (beta chain) was captured by sequencing in a study of blood T cell repertoires in COVID-19. This CDR3 comprises 14 residues. Germline CDR1 reads MNHEY; CDR2 reads SVGAGI. The V end lost 0 bases, the J end lost 8 bases, and 13 bases lay between the germline ends. TCRdb keeps only in-frame clones here, not all; method: immunoSEQ multiplex PCR. The repertoire holds under 300,000 clones, with 70% to 90% as singletons. The receptor's source is a woman aged 50 to 60 who had recovered from COVID-19. Sequenced material: PBMCs or T cells enriched from blood (not recorded which). This rearrangement joins TRBV6-5 to TRBJ1-2; D is uncertain. The CDR3 loop reads CASSYSGRLRGYTF. DNA for the CDR3: TGTGCCAGCAGTTACTCTGGCAGACTCAGAGGCTACACCTTC.